This entry lists 31 T cell receptor beta chains sequenced from one sample in a study of Graves' ophthalmopathy and Graves' hyperthyroidism. The sequenced template was RNA, covering the TCR beta CDR3 region. An opening RT-PCR round employed HTBI primers and preceded a second-round multiplex PCR. Each CDR3 protein gets one entry after TCRdb re-called the multiplex PCR reads with MiXCR. The sample lists around 1,000,000 distinct CDR3 sequences; 35% to 45% were seen once. The sequenced sample was peripheral blood or thyroid tissue (not recorded which). The receptor set was obtained from an adult man with Graves' hyperthyroidism.

V usage is TRBV12-3 or TRBV12-4 and J usage is TRBJ1-5, with TRBD1 as a possible D gene (5 bases). The CDR3 is made up of 13 amino acids. V lost 7 bases and J 7 bases, leaving 14 bases between the germline ends. The CDR3 coding sequence is TGTGCCAGCAATCAGGGTTCTGGGCAGCCCCAGCATTTT. This codes for CASNQGSGQPQHF.

The chain has TRBV15 and TRBJ1-5, with D tentatively TRBD1 (5 bases). This CDR3 is built from 12 residues. Looked up from germline, CDR1 is LNHNV and CDR2 is YYDKDF (reference sequence). Deletions cut 1 base from V and 11 bases from J, with 9 bases between. CDR3 sequence: CATSRGGGTQHF. The CDR3 coding sequence is TGTGCCACCAGCAGAGGGGGGGGAACCCAGCATTTT.

This chain joins TRBV20-1 and TRBJ2-7; D is perhaps TRBD2 (5 bases). CDR1 is DFQATT, CDR2 SNEGSKA, per germline (reference sequence). Trimming shortened V by 5 bases and J by 0 bases, and 14 bases separated the two germline ends. The CDR3 is 14 amino acids. The CDR3 protein is CSADGVAGSYEQYF. The CDR3 DNA reads as TGCAGTGCTGACGGGGTGGCAGGCTCCTACGAGCAGTACTTC.

This clonotype occurred many times. The rearrangement uses TRBV12-3 or TRBV12-4 and TRBJ2-5; D unclear. The length of the CDR3 is 13 residues. Trimming took 2 bases from V and 3 from J, leaving 7 bases between them. CDR3 protein: CASSLRAKETQYF. CDR3 coding DNA: TGTGCCAGCAGTTTAAGGGCGAAAGAGACCCAGTACTTC.

The chain is built from TRBV12-3 or TRBV12-4 and TRBJ1-1; TRBD1 matches 7 bases. V was pared by 5 bases and J by 4 bases, with 16 bases of the junction left unmatched. CDR3 size: 17 residues. The CDR3 nucleotides are TGTGCCAGCAGTCCATACCTTCGAGGAGGGGGCTTCACTGAAGCTTTCTTT. It translates to CASSPYLRGGGFTEAFF.

CDR3 sequence reads: CSSSAGTAYEQYF. The CDR3 DNA sequence: TGCAGCAGTTCAGCGGGGACAGCCTACGAGCAGTACTTC. The rearrangement uses TRBV29-1 and TRBJ2-7, with D possibly being TRBD1 or TRBD2 (7 bases each). Trimming removed 8 bases at V and 2 bases at J, with 16 bases between. The germline CDR1 and CDR2 sequences are SQVTM and ANQGSEA. The length of the CDR3 is 13 residues.

J is TRBJ1-3 and V is TRBV19, with D perhaps matching TRBD1 (5 bases). Germline V gene data show CDR1 as LNHDA and CDR2 as SQIVND (reference sequence). The CDR3 extends over 16 amino acids. Trimming took off 3 bases at V and 3 bases at J, with 15 bases between the two ends. The CDR3 nucleotides are TGTGCCAGTAGTATTTCCGGGACTGGCGGTGGAAACACCATATATTTT. This gives the protein CASSISGTGGGNTIYF.

This clonotype was observed at least ten times. This chain joins TRBV2 and TRBJ2-6; D is undetermined. Germline CDR1 SNHLY, CDR2 FYNNEI. Deletions cut 5 bases from V and 0 bases from J, with 20 bases between. This CDR3 has 19 amino acids. CDR3 sequence: CASSSEATSLGSGANVLTF. CDR3 DNA: TGTGCCAGCAGTTCCGAAGCGACCTCATTGGGCTCTGGGGCCAACGTCCTGACTTTC.

The rearrangement joins TRBV15 to TRBJ1-6; D possibly corresponds to TRBD1 (6 bases). V shed 5 bases and J shed 4 bases, with 12 bases lying between them. From germline, CDR1 is LNHNV and CDR2 YYDKDF (reference sequence). This CDR3 is built from 15 residues. The CDR3 sequence: CATSVDQGYNSPLHF. The CDR3 DNA sequence: TGTGCCACCAGCGTCGATCAGGGGTATAATTCACCCCTCCACTTT.

This clonotype was seen at least ten times. The rearrangement links TRBV9 to TRBJ1-1; D is perhaps TRBD1 (6 bases). The CDR3 is 14 residues long. Deletions cut 4 bases from V and 4 bases from J, with 14 bases between. Germline assignment: CDR1 SGDLS and CDR2 YYNGEE. Written as DNA, the CDR3 is TGTGCCAGCAGCATTACAGGGTTCGCCACTGAAGCTTTCTTT. Amino acids: CASSITGFATEAFF.

Regarding this clonotype: A much larger clonotype is one base distant, so this may be a read error. The chain combines TRBV12-3 or TRBV12-4 with TRBJ2-5, with D tentatively TRBD1 (6 bases). Trimming cost V 6 bases and J 4 bases, with 18 bases left between them. The CDR3 spans 15 residues. The CDR3 here is CASSVETGPAETQYF. CDR3 DNA sequence: TGTGCCAGCAGCGTAGAGACAGGCCCCGCAGAGACCCAGTACTTC.

As for this clonotype: One base away lies a much larger clone, so this may be a sequencing read error. This chain joins TRBV7-2 and TRBJ1-6, with 7 bases lining up with TRBD1. Germline V CDR1 and CDR2: SGHTA, FQGNSA. This CDR3 has 15 residues. The chain's CDR3 is CVWSVTHRGDSPLHF. CDR3 DNA sequence: TGTGTCTGGAGTGTAACACACAGGGGTGATTCACCCCTCCACTTT.

This clonotype showed up just a few times. The chain carries TRBV7-9 and TRBJ2-7; TRBD2 agrees at 8 bases. Trimming at V came to 8 bases and at J to 6 bases, leaving 15 bases not matched to a gene. Germline CDR1 is SEHNR and CDR2 is FQNEAQ (reference sequence). This CDR3 is built from 15 residues. CDR3 coding DNA: TGTGCCAGCCTCCCCCCGCGGGGGGCGAGACCCGAGCAGTACTTC. It is translated as CASLPPRGARPEQYF.

The V call is TRBV10-3, the J call TRBJ1-6; D may be TRBD1 (6 bases). The ends were cut back, 5 bases at V and 1 base at J, with 18 bases in the middle. Germline V lookup: CDR1 ENHRY, CDR2 SYGVKD. The CDR3 spans 18 residues. The CDR3 bases are TGTGCCATCAGTCCGGTACAGATACAGGGATCCTATAATTCACCCCTCCACTTT. Protein product: CAISPVQIQGSYNSPLHF.

This clonotype occurred many times. This chain links TRBV7-2 with TRBJ1-3; weak D call: TRBD1 (5 bases). The ends were cut back, 5 bases at V and 4 bases at J, with 12 bases in the middle. This CDR3 comprises 14 residues. Germline CDR1 reads SGHTA; CDR2 reads FQGNSA. As DNA, the CDR3 is TGTGCCAGCAGCCCAGGGCTTAGAGGAAACACCATATATTTT. Amino acid sequence: CASSPGLRGNTIYF.

This clonotype was observed at least ten times. V and J are TRBV5-1 and TRBJ2-5; 7 positions agree with TRBD2. This CDR3 is built from 13 residues. Germline trimming cut 7 bases from V and 2 bases from J; bases unmatched to any gene: 5. CDR1 is SGHRS, CDR2 YFSETQ, per germline. The CDR3 nucleotides read TGCGCCAGCCGAAGGACTAGTCAAGAGACCCAGTACTTC. Amino acid sequence: CASRRTSQETQYF.

This clonotype was seen repeatedly, ten times or more. The rearrangement uses TRBV29-1 and TRBJ1-3; TRBD1 aligns across 7 bases. This CDR3 has 14 amino acids. The V gene end was trimmed by 6 bases and the J gene end by 4 bases; junction bases not matched to a gene: 9. The germline CDR1 and CDR2 sequences are SQVTM and ANQGSEA. In DNA, the CDR3 is TGCAGCGTGGTTGACAGGGCGAAGGGAAACACCATATATTTT. Protein: CSVVDRAKGNTIYF.

As for this clonotype: A read error may explain this, as a much larger clone is one base away. The CDR3 DNA sequence: TGTGCCAGCAGCCACGGGACAGGGGTCGAAAAACTGTTTTTT. The encoded protein is CASSHGTGVEKLFF. This chain connects TRBV11-2 to TRBJ1-4; 10 bases match TRBD1. CDR1 is SGHAT and CDR2 is FQNNGV in the germline V gene. The CDR3 loop spans 14 amino acids. Trimming removed 5 bases from V and 8 bases from J; junction bases left unmatched: 5.

There are a few counts of this clonotype. A read error is possible here, since a much larger clone lies one base away. The chain is built from TRBV20-1 and TRBJ1-1; D is ambiguous. Per germline, CDR1 DFQATT and CDR2 SNEGSKA (reference sequence). The CDR3 consists of 13 residues. The V and J ends lost 1 base and 3 bases respectively, with 9 bases between them. The CDR3 is CSARGLSYTEAFF. The CDR3 DNA follows: TGCAGTGCTAGAGGACTGTCGTACACTGAAGCTTTCTTT.

With regard to this clonotype: The junction shows a germline mismatch at one end, possibly a read error. The rearrangement links TRBV24-1 to TRBJ2-7; D remains unclear. The CDR3 runs 11 residues. Per the germline V gene, CDR1 is KGHDR and CDR2 is SFDVKD. CDR3 loop: CATSDSYEQHF. DNA of the CDR3: TGTGCCACCAGTGATTCGTACGAGCAGCACTTC.

The rearrangement joins TRBV20-1 to TRBJ2-7; perhaps TRBD2 as D (5 bases). This CDR3 contains 12 residues. The germline gives CDR1 DFQATT, CDR2 SNEGSKA (reference sequence). The CDR3 reads CTARGGLYEQYF. DNA for the CDR3: TGCACCGCCCGCGGAGGCCTCTACGAGCAGTACTTC.

This clonotype has only one observation. Since the CDR3 does not end with the conserved phenylalanine or tryptophan, this likely comes from a read error. It is unclear where the CDR3 begins or ends on the DNA, so no DNA is shown, and the CDR3 is as TCRdb lists it. The chain has TRBV7-8 and TRBJ2-6; the table calls TRBD2, which could not be checked here. Germline V gene data show CDR1 as SGHVS and CDR2 as FQNEAQ. A total of 11 residues make up the CDR3, ends included. The CDR3 reads CASRLTGGRGT.

This clonotype was found many times. The chain combines TRBV5-1 with TRBJ2-2, with D possibly TRBD1 on 6 matching bases. Looked up from germline, CDR1 is SGHRS and CDR2 is YFSETQ. The V end lost 0 bases, the J end lost 7 bases, and 13 bases lay between the germline ends. This CDR3 is built from 15 residues. CDR3 in DNA: TGCGCCAGCAGCTTGGCGGTAACAGGGAGCGGGGAGCTGTTTTTT. This sequence encodes CASSLAVTGSGELFF.

This chain joins TRBV10-3 and TRBJ1-5; D remains ambiguous. V was pared by 11 bases and J by 0 bases, with 17 bases between. Germline CDR1 is ENHRY and CDR2 is SYGVKD. The CDR3 spans 15 residues. CDR3 nucleotide sequence: TGTGCCCGCGTCGGGTCAGTCTATAGCAATCAGCCCCAGCATTTT. This encodes CARVGSVYSNQPQHF.

V and J are TRBV12-3 or TRBV12-4 and TRBJ2-7, with 9 nucleotides matching TRBD1. The trim removed 6 bases at V and 7 bases at J, leaving 13 bases unmatched. The CDR3 loop spans 15 amino acids. The CDR3 nucleotides are TGTGCCAGCAGCCCCAGCACAGGGGGCGCGGGGGAGCAGTACTTC. As protein: CASSPSTGGAGEQYF.

The sample holds many counts of this clonotype. This chain connects TRBV6-5 to TRBJ1-1, with no clear D. Trimming pared 6 bases from V and 7 bases from J, leaving 12 bases between. This CDR3 comprises 12 residues. CDR1 is MNHEY, CDR2 SVGAGI, per germline. In nucleotides, the CDR3 is TGTGCCAGCAGGGCAAGGATCGGTGAAGCTTTCTTT. Protein sequence: CASRARIGEAFF.

The chain employs TRBV20-1 and TRBJ1-5; D is ambiguous. The CDR3 is made up of 13 amino acids. Germline V lookup: CDR1 DFQATT, CDR2 SNEGSKA (reference sequence). Deletions cut 6 bases from V and 1 base from J, with 10 bases between. CDR3 amino acids: CSAPGYSNQPQHF. The CDR3 nucleotides read TGCAGTGCGCCCGGGTACAGCAATCAGCCCCAGCATTTT.

V usage is TRBV7-8 and J usage is TRBJ2-7; 7 nucleotides line up with TRBD1. The CDR3 loop spans 16 amino acids. The trim removed 5 bases at V and 2 bases at J, leaving 12 bases unmatched. Germline V CDR1 and CDR2: SGHVS, FQNEAQ. CDR3 sequence reads: CASSPRDRAGAYEQYF. CDR3 nucleotide sequence: TGTGCCAGCAGCCCAAGAGACAGGGCCGGGGCCTACGAGCAGTACTTC.

V gene TRBV9 combines with J gene TRBJ2-7, with 9 bases matching TRBD1. The germline gives CDR1 SGDLS, CDR2 YYNGEE. Unmatched junction bases numbered 8, after V lost 6 bases and J lost 1 base. The CDR3 contains 15 residues. The CDR3 DNA reads as TGTGCCAGCACCCAAAGGGGGACAGGGTCCTACGAGCAGTACTTC. Its translation: CASTQRGTGSYEQYF.

The J gene is TRBJ1-1, the V gene TRBV20-1; D ambiguous. Trimming removed 5 bases at V and 4 bases at J, with 14 bases between. The CDR3 totals 13 residues. Per germline, CDR1 DFQATT and CDR2 SNEGSKA (reference sequence). The CDR3 sequence is CSALPSPGTEAFF. The CDR3 DNA is TGCAGTGCTCTCCCTTCTCCGGGCACTGAAGCTTTCTTT.

The CDR3 is CASSLSPVTSYEQYF. The DNA for the CDR3 is TGTGCCAGCAGTTTAAGTCCCGTAACTTCCTACGAGCAGTACTTC. The genes are TRBV12-3 or TRBV12-4 and TRBJ2-7; the D is unclear. Trimming removed 2 bases at V and 1 base at J, with 12 bases between. This CDR3 has 15 amino acids.